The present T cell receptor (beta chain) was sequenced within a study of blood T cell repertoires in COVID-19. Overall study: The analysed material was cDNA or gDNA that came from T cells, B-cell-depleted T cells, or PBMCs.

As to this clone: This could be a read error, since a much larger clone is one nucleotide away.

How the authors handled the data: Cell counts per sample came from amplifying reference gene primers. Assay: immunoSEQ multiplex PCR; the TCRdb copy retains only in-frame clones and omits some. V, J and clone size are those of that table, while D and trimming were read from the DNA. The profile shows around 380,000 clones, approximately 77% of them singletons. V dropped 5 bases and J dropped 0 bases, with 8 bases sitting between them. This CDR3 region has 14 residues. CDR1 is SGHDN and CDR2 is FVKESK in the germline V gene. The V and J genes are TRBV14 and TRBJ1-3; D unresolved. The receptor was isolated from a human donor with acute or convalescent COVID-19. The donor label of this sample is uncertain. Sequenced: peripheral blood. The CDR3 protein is CASSWGDSGNTIYF. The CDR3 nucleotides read TGTGCCAGCAGCTGGGGAGACTCTGGAAACACCATATATTTT. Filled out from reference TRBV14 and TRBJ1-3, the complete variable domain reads EAGVTQFPSHSVIEKGQTVTLRCDPISGHDNLYWYRRVMGKEIKFLLHFVKESKQDESGMPNNRFLAERTGGTYSTLKVQPAELEDSGVYFCASSWGDSGNTIYFGEGSWLTVV.